This TCR beta chain was sequenced during a study of OX40 agonist ivuxolimab in advanced cancers. About the full investigation: The costimulatory receptor OX40 (CD134) was targeted by ivuxolimab, a fully human IgG2 agonistic monoclonal antibody. The paper covers the monotherapy dose-escalation part of the phase I ivuxolimab trial, which included N ≈ 50 patients. Peripheral TCRbeta sequencing was intended to test whether TCR sequence diversity was altered and clonal T-cell expansion was caused by ivuxolimab. Of the 50 or so patients in dose escalation, about 20 had hepatocellular carcinoma, about 15 had melanoma, 9 had renal cell carcinoma and 9 had head and neck cancer. In the dose-escalation cohort, 82.7% of patients were male, and the mean age was about 55 years, with a range of about 23 to 80. Prior anti-PD-1, anti-PD-L1 or anti-CTLA-4 therapy was permitted, and checkpoint inhibitors had been received by about two fifths of dose-escalation patients. Three dose-escalation patients achieved partial responses, one with hepatocellular carcinoma and two with cutaneous melanoma. Intravenous ivuxolimab was administered to patients every 2 weeks at six dose levels: 0.01, 0.1, 0.3, 1.5, 3 and 10 mg/kg. Findings and caveats that apply to the study as a whole: Clonal expansion of both CD4+ and CD8+ blood T cells was observed from baseline to week 6 at doses 0.1 to 3.0 mg/kg. In the 0.1-3.0 mg/kg groups, partial responders had among the lowest normalized peripheral clonal expansion, particularly in CD8+ T cells. After ivuxolimab, expanded clones were on average more numerous among CD8+ T cells than among CD4+ T cells. Low levels of normalized T-cell clonal expansion were also seen in some patients who did not respond. Which antigens the clonally expanded peripheral T cells were specific for was not determined.

Concerning this clone: The antigen this receptor binds is unknown. One base away there is no much larger clone; base qualities are not given.

Patients with a history of autoimmune disease or receiving systemic immunosuppression were excluded from the trial. In every dose cohort, peripheral blood was drawn for TCR sequencing at baseline, cycle 4 day 1, and cycle 7 day 1. The samples were taken from a phase I, first-in-human, multicenter, open-label dose-escalation trial of ivuxolimab. The trial enrolled adults with locally advanced or metastatic head and neck squamous cell, hepatocellular, melanoma or renal cell carcinoma. Before TCR sequencing, CD4+ T cells and CD8+ T cells were sorted from peripheral blood as separate populations. Genomic DNA was isolated from the sorted cells so that the TCRbeta CDR3 region could be sequenced. TCRbeta CDR3 regions were sequenced using the immunoSEQ Assay. TCRdb obtained this table from immuneACCESS and retained in-frame rearrangements with V and J assigned. These tables miss some clones; where compared with another copy, unresolved V genes account for less than half of the shortfall, and the remainder is unexplained. This sample comprises roughly 30,000 clones, more than 90% of them detected only once. The ten largest clonotypes hold around 27% of the sample.

V is trimmed back by 6 bases and J by 6 bases, and the junction contains 9 bases that no gene match accounts for. Looking up the germline V gene (reference sequence) yields CDR1 MNHEY and CDR2 SMNVEV. The CDR3 holds 15 amino acids from the cysteine to the phenylalanine. CDR3 DNA only is kept here, 45 bases in frame from base 1. The source is an adult with an advanced solid tumor such as melanoma, head and neck, liver or kidney cancer. Sample: CD4+ or CD8+ T cells sorted from blood, taken in a trial of the OX40 agonist ivuxolimab. The chain was built from TRBV27 and TRBJ2-7, with 12 bases matching TRBD2. At the DNA level, the sequence is TGTGCCAGCAGGGAGGCGCCGGGACTAGCGGGCGAGCAGTACTTC. The encoded protein is CASREAPGLAGEQYF.